This T cell receptor beta chain was recorded in a study of human T cells and chemical hapten exposure. The wider study: Patients, mostly women, had alopecia areata, alopecia totalis or alopecia universalis.

Time point specified: patch test 1, 2 weeks after DPC sensitization. Regarding treatment: therapeutic diphenylcyclopropenone sensitization with weekly scalp DPC. This clonotype was counted ten times or more. The CDR3 has 16 amino acids. Losses at the gene ends were 4 bases for V and 0 bases for J; bases not matched to a gene: 7. CDR1 is SGHDT, CDR2 YYEEEE, per germline. Unique molecular identifiers were attached to individual cDNA molecules during library preparation. TCRdb passed the RACE reads through MiXCR, listing each CDR3 protein once. The sample includes 75,000 to 100,000 distinct CDR3 sequences, approximately 12% of them seen just once.

The V call is TRBV5-6, the J call TRBJ2-1, with 7 bases identical to TRBD2. The clonotype was recovered from a woman aged 55-70 years with alopecia areata. Some clones in this sample may be carry-over from other donors' samples. This specimen consisted of whole blood, obtained in connection with sensitization to the hapten diphenylcyclopropenone (DPC). The CDR3 protein is CASSGGPGGSYNEQFF. The CDR3, as DNA: TGTGCCAGCAGCGGTGGCCCGGGGGGCTCCTACAATGAGCAGTTCTTC.